The next 20 T cell receptor beta chains were all read from a single sample in a study of blood T cell repertoires in COVID-19. Repertoires were generated with immunoSEQ multiplex PCR, while TCRdb's copy carries only in-frame clones and drops some. The sample comprises some 190,000 clones, more than 75% of which are singletons, and around 8.1% rests with the top ten. Sequencing was performed on peripheral blood. These receptors all come from a woman aged 50 to 60 with active or convalescent COVID-19.

The chain carries TRBV5-1 and TRBJ2-2, with 9 bases identical to TRBD1. This CDR3 is 15 amino acids long. Germline CDR1 and CDR2: SGHRS and YFSETQ. V shed 6 bases and J 6 bases; nucleotides not matched to a gene: 9. The CDR3 DNA sequence: TGCGCCAGCACGGCGGACAGGGGCTTATCCGGGGAGCTGTTTTTT. Its translation: CASTADRGLSGELFF.

The rearrangement links TRBV7-2 to TRBJ2-7; tentative D call: TRBD1 (6 bases). In germline, CDR1 is SGHTA, CDR2 FQGNSA. V shed 5 bases and J shed 4 bases, with 9 bases lying between them. The CDR3 is 12 residues long. The CDR3 DNA reads TGTGCCAGCAGCCTCGGACAGTACGAGCAGTACTTC. Translated: CASSLGQYEQYF.

This chain links TRBV19 with TRBJ2-3, with 13 bases fitting TRBD2. Germline CDR1 reads LNHDA; CDR2 reads SQIVND (reference sequence). The CDR3 sequence is 19 residues long. Losses at the gene ends were 6 bases for V and 2 bases for J; bases not matched to a gene: 14. The CDR3 protein is CASSLGTSGAIYSTDTQYF. The CDR3 nucleotides read TGTGCCAGTAGCCTCGGGACTAGCGGGGCTATATATTCCACAGATACGCAGTATTTT.

V usage is TRBV6-2 or TRBV6-3 and J usage is TRBJ2-1; D might be TRBD2 (5 bases). The CDR3 runs 16 residues. Germline loops: CDR1 MNHEY, CDR2 SVGEGT. Trimming took off 4 bases at V and 2 bases at J, with 15 bases between the two ends. The CDR3 here is CASSSLAGNPYNEQFF. The CDR3 DNA reads as TGTGCCAGCAGTTCTCTGGCGGGCAACCCCTACAATGAGCAGTTCTTC.

The chain combines TRBV13 with TRBJ2-3; D gene uncertain. V dropped 5 bases and J dropped 6 bases, with 12 bases sitting between them. Germline values: CDR1 PRHDT, CDR2 FYEKMQ (reference sequence). CDR3 length: 13 amino acids. Written as DNA, the CDR3 is TGTGCCAGCAGCCGCCTAGGAGTGGATACGCAGTATTTT. The encoded protein is CASSRLGVDTQYF. The full variable domain, in which reference TRBV13 and TRBJ2-3 provide the parts outside the CDR3, is AAGVIQSPRHLIKEKRETATLKCYPIPRHDTVYWYQQGPGQDPQFLISFYEKMQSDKGSIPDRFSAQQFSDYHSELNMSSLELGDSALYFCASSRLGVDTQYFGPGTRLTVL.

This clone turned up a few times. The genes are TRBV3-1 (or the pseudogene TRBV3-2) and TRBJ2-3, with TRBD1 identical over 10 bases. With V trimmed by 4 bases and J by 3 bases, 7 bases remained unmatched. The CDR3 is 16 amino acids. CDR1 is LGHDT, CDR2 YNNKEL, per germline (reference sequence). CDR3 sequence (DNA): TGTGCCAGCAGCCGTCTGACAGGGGGCACGACAGATACGCAGTATTTT. This encodes CASSRLTGGTTDTQYF.

CDR3 nucleotides: TGTGCCAGCTCACCACGGTCATCTCCCAGGGAGGGTAGTGAAGCTTTCTTT. This sequence encodes CASSPRSSPREGSEAFF. The V call is TRBV18, the J call TRBJ1-1, with D possibly being TRBD1 (5 bases). There are 17 residues in the CDR3. Germline V CDR1 and CDR2: KGHSH, LQKENI. V was cut by 1 base and J by 7 bases, with 22 bases left in between.

The CDR3 protein is CASSITGTIGSEQFF. The CDR3, as DNA: TGTGCCAGCAGCATTACCGGGACTATCGGTAGTGAGCAGTTCTTC. The V call is TRBV7-9, the J call TRBJ2-1; 7 positions match TRBD2. Germline V CDR1 and CDR2: SEHNR, FQNEAQ (reference sequence). This CDR3 comprises 15 residues. Losses at the gene ends were 5 bases for V and 9 bases for J; bases not matched to a gene: 13.

The rearrangement links TRBV30 to TRBJ2-7; 11 positions agree with TRBD1. The CDR3 is 14 residues long. Germline-derived CDR1 and CDR2 are GTSNPN and SVGIG (reference sequence). V lost 3 bases and J lost 5; bases outside the gene matches: 6. The CDR3 loop reads CAWRGDRGYHEQYF. CDR3 DNA sequence: TGTGCCTGGAGAGGGGACAGGGGGTACCACGAGCAGTACTTC.

This clone was recorded only once. The V gene is TRBV13, the J gene TRBJ1-1, with unresolved D. Per germline, CDR1 PRHDT and CDR2 FYEKMQ (reference sequence). V was shortened by 3 bases and J by 1 base, with 6 bases between the two germline ends. The CDR3 sequence is 13 residues long. The CDR3 loop is CASSFGRNTEAFF. In DNA, the CDR3 is TGTGCCAGCAGCTTCGGTAGGAACACTGAAGCTTTCTTT.

The chain links TRBV23-1 to TRBJ2-6, with 8 bases aligning to TRBD1. TRBV23-1 is marked as an open reading frame, function uncertain. The CDR3 is 17 amino acids. J was trimmed by 0 bases and V by 4 bases; bases with no gene match: 5. CDR3 region: CASSPGGLSSGANVLTF. The CDR3 nucleotides read TGCGCCAGCAGTCCAGGGGGCCTTAGCTCTGGGGCCAACGTCCTGACTTTC.

In DNA, the CDR3 is TGTGCCTGGTTCAGGTTCATGAACACTGAAGCTTTCTTT. Its translation is CAWFRFMNTEAFF. The rearrangement joins TRBV30 to TRBJ1-1; D gene unclear. Trimming removed 5 bases from V and 0 bases from J, with 10 bases in between. Germline V gives CDR1 GTSNPN, CDR2 SVGIG (reference sequence). CDR3 length equals 13 residues.

The rearrangement links TRBV30 to TRBJ1-2; 9 nucleotides match TRBD1. Germline CDR1 reads GTSNPN; CDR2 reads SVGIG (reference sequence). V shed 1 base, J shed 8 bases, and the junction held 8 bases outside the gene matches. The CDR3 runs 14 residues. CDR3 nucleotides: TGTGCCTGGAGTGGGGGACAGGGTGGGGAGGGCTACACCTTC. Protein: CAWSGGQGGEGYTF.

The chain uses TRBV6-2 or TRBV6-3 and TRBJ1-2, with 7 bases that match TRBD1. CDR3 length: 14 residues. Per the germline V gene, CDR1 is MNHEY and CDR2 is SVGEGT. After removal of 5 bases from V and 6 bases from J, the junction contained 9 bases not matched to a gene. The CDR3, as DNA: TGTGCCAGCAGTACGTTCGGAGGGGGCGATGGCTACACCTTC. It is translated as CASSTFGGGDGYTF.

This sequence joins TRBV7-9 and TRBJ2-5; 8 bases are a match to TRBD1. The length of the CDR3 is 13 residues. J lost 4 bases, V lost 4 bases, and 2 bases had no gene match. CDR1 is SEHNR and CDR2 is FQNEAQ in the germline V gene (reference sequence). CDR3 sequence (DNA): TGTGCCAGCAGCTCGACAGGGGTAGAGACCCAGTACTTC. Protein sequence: CASSSTGVETQYF.

The chain couples TRBV28 to TRBJ1-1; tentative D call: TRBD1 (5 bases). The V gene lost 4 bases and the J gene lost 4 bases, with 16 bases spanning the gap. The CDR3 totals 15 residues. The germline gives CDR1 MDHEN, CDR2 SYDVKM. CDR3: CASSSPGGGSTEAFF. CDR3 sequence (DNA): TGTGCCAGCAGTTCTCCGGGTGGGGGGAGCACTGAAGCTTTCTTT. The full variable domain, its missing parts supplied by reference TRBV28 and TRBJ1-1, is DVKVTQSSRYLVKRTGEKVFLECVQDMDHENMFWYRQDPGLGLRLIYFSYDVKMKEKGDIPEGYSVSREKKERFSLILESASTNQTSMYLCASSSPGGGSTEAFFGQGTRLTVV.

In this sample, this clone turned up once. V and J are TRBV6-5 and TRBJ1-2; D is undetermined. V dropped 0 bases and J dropped 7 bases, with 12 bases sitting between them. This CDR3 has 14 residues. In germline, CDR1 is MNHEY, CDR2 SVGAGI. The CDR3 spells CASSYSPGFGGYTF. The CDR3 coding sequence is TGTGCCAGCAGTTACTCCCCCGGGTTTGGTGGCTACACCTTC.

The V and J genes are TRBV15 and TRBJ1-3, with 7 bases lining up with TRBD1. V was clipped by 1 base and J by 0 bases; unmatched bases: 6. The CDR3 contains 17 residues. Per germline, CDR1 LNHNV and CDR2 YYDKDF (reference sequence). The CDR3: CATSRGLGTVSGNTIYF. The CDR3 DNA sequence: TGTGCCACCAGCAGAGGGTTAGGGACAGTCTCTGGAAACACCATATATTTT.

The chain has TRBV5-4 and TRBJ1-3; D possibly corresponds to TRBD1 (6 bases). Germline V gene data show CDR1 as SGHNT and CDR2 as YYREEE (reference sequence). This CDR3 has 16 amino acids. Trimming removed 2 bases at V and 0 bases at J, with 12 bases between. The CDR3 is CASSLGGPSSGNTIYF. Here the CDR3 DNA reads TGTGCCAGCAGCTTAGGGGGACCGAGCTCTGGAAACACCATATATTTT.

This chain links TRBV18 with TRBJ2-1, with 8 bases lining up with TRBD2. CDR1 is KGHSH, CDR2 LQKENI, per germline. V lost 0 bases, J lost 6 bases, and 10 bases stayed unmatched. The CDR3 spans 17 residues. The CDR3 protein is CASSPPLSGRAFNEQFF. CDR3 in DNA: TGTGCCAGCTCACCACCCCTGAGCGGGAGAGCGTTCAATGAGCAGTTCTTC.